The present TCR beta chain was sequenced within a study of blood T cell repertoires in COVID-19. Generated by immunoSEQ multiplex PCR, the TCRdb table keeps only in-frame clones and is missing some. The sample has about 200,000 clones; approximately 82% are singletons. Between the trimmed V and J ends, which lost 2 bases and 4 bases, there was a span of 14 bases. The CDR3 spans 15 residues. Germline values: CDR1 LGHNA, CDR2 YSLEER. The sequence derives from a woman in her thirties or forties with acute or convalescent COVID-19. This chain joins TRBV4-3 and TRBJ1-2; D possibly corresponds to TRBD1 (6 bases). The sequenced sample was peripheral blood. The DNA of the CDR3 is TGCGCCAGCAGCCAAACCGGGGGGCAGGGCTATGGCTACACCTTC. The encoded protein is CASSQTGGQGYGYTF.